This entry is about one TCR beta chain. Its antigen is unknown. The data were obtained in a study of T-cell reconstitution after alpha-beta-depleted transplantation in children. This sample's TCRbeta library carried unique molecular identifier barcodes. Each CDR3 protein gets one entry after TCRdb re-called the PCR reads with MiXCR. The data contain hundreds of thousands of distinct CDR3 sequences, roughly a tenth of them seen just once; the ten biggest clones take up approximately 30%. Study conclusions and caveats: Several hundred graft clones that had expanded were reportedly the source of alpha-beta T cells about two months after transplant. A year post-transplant, T-cell counts and diversity derived mostly from newly produced T cells.

The CDR3 loop spans 13 amino acids. Germline values: CDR1 GTSNPN, CDR2 SVGIG (reference sequence). Trimming shortened V by 2 bases and J by 5 bases, and 9 bases separated the two germline ends. The chain uses TRBV30 and TRBJ1-4; D is undetermined. Sequencing used PBMCs, obtained before TCRalphabeta/CD19-depleted stem cell transplant. This clonotype was obtained from a child younger than two with acute myeloid leukemia, due to receive a stem cell transplant. The CDR3 region is CAWSLHPNEKLFF. CDR3 coding DNA: TGTGCCTGGAGTTTACATCCGAATGAAAAACTGTTTTTT.